The rows below give T cell receptor beta chains drawn from one sample of a study of T cell responses to AZD1222 COVID-19 vaccine. Repertoires were generated with immunoSEQ multiplex PCR, while TCRdb's copy carries only in-frame clones and drops some. This table holds about 120,000 clones, approximately 87% found once. This sample comprised peripheral blood, obtained on day 0 of AZD1222 vaccination. The receptors here all came from an adult in good health. Both conserved end residues are part of each CDR3. Fields, in order: D gene, V gene, clone size, J gene, CDR3 protein, CDR3 DNA. D genes are given only for firm matches. Expanded clones are given a class, and other clones once, few, many or no size at all.

D gene: -; V gene: TRBV30; clone size: -; J gene: TRBJ1-1; CDR3 protein: CAWRSESNTEAFF; CDR3 DNA: TGTGCCTGGAGGTCGGAATCGAACACTGAAGCTTTCTTT
D gene: -; V gene: TRBV7-9; clone size: -; J gene: TRBJ2-1; CDR3 protein: CASTPVGTYNEQFF; CDR3 DNA: TGTGCCAGCACCCCCGTCGGGACCTACAATGAGCAGTTCTTC
D gene: -; V gene: TRBV7-2; clone size: -; J gene: TRBJ1-5; CDR3 protein: CASSRGGNQPQHF; CDR3 DNA: TGTGCCAGCAGCCGGGGGGGCAATCAGCCCCAGCATTTT
D gene: -; V gene: TRBV19; clone size: -; J gene: TRBJ2-1; CDR3 protein: CASSLPGTTNEQFF; CDR3 DNA: TGTGCCAGTAGCCTACCCGGGACAACAAATGAGCAGTTCTTC
D gene: -; V gene: TRBV10-3; clone size: -; J gene: TRBJ2-7; CDR3 protein: CAIGRDYEQYF; CDR3 DNA: TGTGCCATTGGACGGGACTACGAGCAGTACTTC
D gene: -; V gene: TRBV2; clone size: -; J gene: TRBJ2-2; CDR3 protein: CASSEEAVGGELFF; CDR3 DNA: TGTGCCAGCAGTGAAGAGGCGGTTGGCGGGGAGCTGTTTTTT
D gene: -; V gene: TRBV15; clone size: -; J gene: TRBJ1-6; CDR3 protein: CATSREGLKSPLHF; CDR3 DNA: TGTGCCACCAGCAGAGAAGGGTTGAAATCGCCCCTCCACTTT
D gene: TRBD1; V gene: TRBV6-5; clone size: -; J gene: TRBJ1-6; CDR3 protein: CATAATQGASPLHF; CDR3 DNA: TGTGCCACCGCTGCAACTCAGGGGGCTTCACCCCTCCACTTT
D gene: -; V gene: TRBV15; clone size: -; J gene: TRBJ2-7; CDR3 protein: CATSRDIIDEQYF; CDR3 DNA: TGTGCCACCAGCAGAGATATCATAGACGAGCAGTACTTC
D gene: TRBD1; V gene: TRBV7-2; clone size: -; J gene: TRBJ1-6; CDR3 protein: CASSLTGQGYNSPLHF; CDR3 DNA: TGTGCCAGCAGCTTAACGGGACAGGGATATAATTCACCCCTCCACTTT
D gene: TRBD2; V gene: TRBV5-4; clone size: -; J gene: TRBJ2-1; CDR3 protein: CASSLAGLAGGGQFF; CDR3 DNA: TGTGCCAGCAGCTTGGCGGGACTAGCGGGAGGTGGGCAGTTCTTC
D gene: -; V gene: TRBV5-6; clone size: -; J gene: TRBJ2-7; CDR3 protein: CASSYRVTLEGEQYF; CDR3 DNA: TGTGCCAGCAGCTACCGGGTCACGCTGGAGGGCGAGCAGTACTTC
D gene: -; V gene: TRBV4-1; clone size: -; J gene: TRBJ1-2; CDR3 protein: CASSHRREEPGRVNYGYTF; CDR3 DNA: TGCGCCAGCAGCCACAGAAGGGAGGAACCGGGTAGGGTCAACTATGGCTACACCTTC
D gene: TRBD1; V gene: TRBV18; clone size: -; J gene: TRBJ2-7; CDR3 protein: CASSPVDRGQGEQYF; CDR3 DNA: TGTGCCAGCTCACCAGTGGACAGGGGGCAAGGCGAGCAGTACTTC
D gene: TRBD1; V gene: TRBV9; clone size: once; J gene: TRBJ1-2; CDR3 protein: CASSVGTGNYGYTF; CDR3 DNA: TGTGCCAGCAGCGTCGGGACAGGGAACTATGGCTACACCTTC
D gene: -; V gene: TRBV2; clone size: -; J gene: TRBJ2-2; CDR3 protein: CASSESGGVTGELFF; CDR3 DNA: TGTGCCAGCAGTGAATCAGGCGGAGTCACCGGGGAGCTGTTTTTT
D gene: TRBD1; V gene: TRBV2; clone size: -; J gene: TRBJ2-3; CDR3 protein: CASSRTGTRTDTQYF; CDR3 DNA: TGTGCCAGCAGTCGGACAGGGACCCGAACAGATACGCAGTATTTT
D gene: TRBD1; V gene: TRBV5-6; clone size: -; J gene: TRBJ2-3; CDR3 protein: CASSRRTGSLTDTQYF; CDR3 DNA: TGTGCCAGCAGCCGTAGGACAGGGTCCCTCACAGATACGCAGTATTTT
D gene: -; V gene: TRBV9; clone size: once; J gene: TRBJ2-6; CDR3 protein: CASSVEVGTPHGANVLTF; CDR3 DNA: TGTGCCAGCAGCGTAGAAGTCGGGACTCCCCATGGGGCCAACGTCCTGACTTTC
D gene: TRBD1; V gene: TRBV18; clone size: -; J gene: TRBJ1-2; CDR3 protein: CASSPGTGGWYGYTF; CDR3 DNA: TGTGCCAGCTCACCAGGGACAGGGGGTTGGTATGGCTACACCTTC
D gene: TRBD1; V gene: TRBV15; clone size: -; J gene: TRBJ1-2; CDR3 protein: CATSREETGGYGYTF; CDR3 DNA: TGTGCCACCAGCAGAGAGGAGACAGGGGGCTATGGCTACACCTTC
D gene: -; V gene: TRBV4-3; clone size: -; J gene: TRBJ1-5; CDR3 protein: CASSQDMGLDNQPQHF; CDR3 DNA: TGCGCCAGCAGCCAAGATATGGGGCTCGACAATCAGCCCCAGCATTTT
D gene: TRBD1; V gene: TRBV2; clone size: -; J gene: TRBJ2-7; CDR3 protein: CASTPGQGAGEQYF; CDR3 DNA: TGTGCCAGCACTCCGGGACAGGGGGCCGGAGAGCAGTACTTC
D gene: -; V gene: TRBV9; clone size: -; J gene: TRBJ2-7; CDR3 protein: CASSVGQARTYEQYF; CDR3 DNA: TGTGCCAGCAGCGTAGGGCAGGCCAGAACCTACGAGCAGTACTTC
D gene: TRBD2; V gene: TRBV5-4; clone size: few; J gene: TRBJ2-1; CDR3 protein: CASSLGGLAGNNEQFF; CDR3 DNA: TGTGCCAGCAGCTTGGGAGGACTAGCGGGAAACAATGAGCAGTTCTTC
D gene: -; V gene: TRBV30; clone size: -; J gene: TRBJ1-5; CDR3 protein: CAWSPAALGVSNQPQHF; CDR3 DNA: TGTGCCTGGAGTCCAGCGGCCTTGGGGGTAAGCAATCAGCCCCAGCATTTT
D gene: TRBD1; V gene: TRBV19; clone size: -; J gene: TRBJ2-1; CDR3 protein: CASSQQGAARAGEQFF; CDR3 DNA: TGTGCCAGTAGTCAACAGGGGGCCGCAAGAGCCGGTGAGCAGTTCTTC
D gene: -; V gene: TRBV5-1; clone size: -; J gene: TRBJ2-3; CDR3 protein: CASSLPQGTQYF; CDR3 DNA: TGCGCCAGCAGCCTCCCCCAAGGCACGCAGTATTTT
D gene: -; V gene: TRBV10-3; clone size: -; J gene: TRBJ2-1; CDR3 protein: CAISGSGTPNNEQFF; CDR3 DNA: TGTGCCATCAGTGGATCCGGGACACCGAACAATGAGCAGTTCTTC
D gene: TRBD1; V gene: TRBV5-4; clone size: -; J gene: TRBJ1-2; CDR3 protein: CASSLPRGTGGGRGYGYTF; CDR3 DNA: TGTGCCAGCAGCTTGCCCCGCGGGACAGGGGGCGGTCGGGGCTATGGCTACACCTTC
D gene: -; V gene: TRBV7-7; clone size: -; J gene: TRBJ2-1; CDR3 protein: CASSSIDGEQFF; CDR3 DNA: TGTGCTAGCAGCTCGATAGATGGGGAGCAGTTCTTC
D gene: -; V gene: TRBV27; clone size: -; J gene: TRBJ2-7; CDR3 protein: CASSQPLYEQYF; CDR3 DNA: TGTGCCAGCAGTCAGCCCCTCTACGAGCAGTACTTC
D gene: TRBD1; V gene: TRBV29-1; clone size: -; J gene: TRBJ1-1; CDR3 protein: CSARDRLSNTEAFF; CDR3 DNA: TGCAGCGCCCGGGACAGATTATCGAACACTGAAGCTTTCTTT
D gene: TRBD1; V gene: TRBV28; clone size: -; J gene: TRBJ2-1; CDR3 protein: CASSRGTAKQFF; CDR3 DNA: TGTGCCAGCAGTAGAGGGACAGCCAAGCAGTTCTTC
D gene: -; V gene: TRBV28; clone size: -; J gene: TRBJ1-5; CDR3 protein: CASSLGQSNQPQHF; CDR3 DNA: TGTGCCAGCAGCCTCGGACAGAGCAATCAGCCCCAGCATTTT
D gene: -; V gene: TRBV5-1; clone size: -; J gene: TRBJ2-7; CDR3 protein: CASRSGNLINEQYF; CDR3 DNA: TGCGCCAGCCGGAGTGGAAACCTAATCAACGAGCAGTACTTC
D gene: TRBD1; V gene: TRBV28; clone size: -; J gene: TRBJ1-5; CDR3 protein: CASSIPDRGPGQPQHF; CDR3 DNA: TGTGCCAGCAGTATCCCGGACAGGGGGCCGGGTCAGCCCCAGCATTTT
D gene: -; V gene: TRBV7-2; clone size: -; J gene: TRBJ1-3; CDR3 protein: CASSSPGNTIYF; CDR3 DNA: TGTGCCAGCAGCTCCCCTGGAAACACCATATATTTT
D gene: -; V gene: TRBV28; clone size: few; J gene: TRBJ2-2; CDR3 protein: CASRKGGTGGELFF; CDR3 DNA: TGTGCCAGCAGAAAGGGGGGAACGGGCGGGGAGCTGTTTTTT
D gene: TRBD2; V gene: TRBV14; clone size: -; J gene: TRBJ2-1; CDR3 protein: CASSPLPSGMYNEQFF; CDR3 DNA: TGTGCCAGCAGCCCGCTTCCTAGCGGGATGTATAATGAGCAGTTCTTC
D gene: -; V gene: TRBV7-2; clone size: -; J gene: TRBJ2-3; CDR3 protein: CASSPRAGGGTDTQYF; CDR3 DNA: TGTGCCAGCAGCCCGAGGGCAGGGGGGGGCACAGATACGCAGTATTTT
D gene: -; V gene: TRBV2; clone size: -; J gene: TRBJ1-1; CDR3 protein: CATNREKSNPEAFF; CDR3 DNA: TGTGCTACTAACAGGGAAAAGTCGAACCCTGAAGCTTTCTTT
D gene: -; V gene: TRBV4-1; clone size: -; J gene: TRBJ2-6; CDR3 protein: CASSQDLHGAASGANVLTF; CDR3 DNA: TGCGCCAGCAGCCAAGATCTCCACGGAGCCGCCTCTGGGGCCAACGTCCTGACTTTC
D gene: TRBD2; V gene: TRBV5-1; clone size: -; J gene: TRBJ2-2; CDR3 protein: CASSMGLAGDTGELFF; CDR3 DNA: TGCGCCAGCAGCATGGGACTAGCGGGAGATACCGGGGAGCTGTTTTTT
D gene: -; V gene: TRBV27; clone size: -; J gene: TRBJ1-2; CDR3 protein: CASSLNGRGSNYGYTF; CDR3 DNA: TGTGCCAGCAGTTTAAACGGGCGGGGGTCTAACTATGGCTACACCTTC
D gene: TRBD1; V gene: TRBV7-8; clone size: few; J gene: TRBJ2-1; CDR3 protein: CASSSIYRGLRNEQFF; CDR3 DNA: TGTGCCAGCAGCTCCATTTACAGGGGTCTTAGGAATGAGCAGTTCTTC
D gene: TRBD1; V gene: TRBV3-1/TRBV3-2; clone size: once; J gene: TRBJ1-3; CDR3 protein: CASSETNRGGNTIYF; CDR3 DNA: TGTGCCAGCAGCGAAACGAACAGGGGTGGAAACACCATATATTTT
D gene: TRBD2; V gene: TRBV7-2; clone size: -; J gene: TRBJ2-7; CDR3 protein: CASSLVGTSGSIYEQYF; CDR3 DNA: TGTGCCAGCAGCTTAGTCGGGACTAGCGGGAGCATCTACGAGCAGTACTTC
D gene: TRBD2; V gene: TRBV5-1; clone size: -; J gene: TRBJ2-7; CDR3 protein: CASSLGSGGLAMPEQYF; CDR3 DNA: TGCGCCAGCAGCTTGGGTTCAGGGGGACTAGCCATGCCCGAGCAGTACTTC
D gene: TRBD1; V gene: TRBV19; clone size: once; J gene: TRBJ1-2; CDR3 protein: CASTLGGRGTGNYGYTF; CDR3 DNA: TGTGCCAGTACCCTCGGGGGCAGGGGGACTGGAAACTATGGCTACACCTTC
D gene: -; V gene: TRBV5-8; clone size: -; J gene: TRBJ2-2; CDR3 protein: CASSLLGAATGELFF; CDR3 DNA: TGTGCCAGCAGCTTATTAGGGGCTGCCACCGGGGAGCTGTTTTTT
D gene: -; V gene: TRBV11-2; clone size: -; J gene: TRBJ1-3; CDR3 protein: CASSGRGIAGNTIYF; CDR3 DNA: TGTGCCAGCAGCGGGAGGGGCATCGCTGGAAACACCATATATTTT
D gene: TRBD1; V gene: TRBV2; clone size: few; J gene: TRBJ2-5; CDR3 protein: CASSEGGTGGYF; CDR3 DNA: TGTGCCAGCAGTGAAGGGGGGACAGGCGGTTACTTC
D gene: -; V gene: TRBV6-6; clone size: -; J gene: TRBJ2-5; CDR3 protein: CASSPLPYTNPYLGAQYF; CDR3 DNA: TGTGCCAGCAGTCCACTACCCTACACCAATCCATACCTCGGGGCCCAGTACTTC
D gene: -; V gene: TRBV29-1; clone size: once; J gene: TRBJ2-7; CDR3 protein: CSAGYISGSEQYF; CDR3 DNA: TGCAGCGCAGGGTACATTTCAGGCAGCGAGCAGTACTTC
D gene: -; V gene: TRBV27; clone size: -; J gene: TRBJ2-1; CDR3 protein: CASSFRGTEQFF; CDR3 DNA: TGTGCCAGCAGTTTTCGGGGGACTGAGCAGTTCTTC
D gene: -; V gene: TRBV24-1; clone size: -; J gene: TRBJ1-1; CDR3 protein: CATSDRGRTEAFF; CDR3 DNA: TGTGCCACCAGTGATAGGGGTAGGACTGAAGCTTTCTTT
D gene: -; V gene: TRBV7-2; clone size: -; J gene: TRBJ2-5; CDR3 protein: CASSDPGRRGETQYF; CDR3 DNA: TGTGCCAGCAGCGACCCGGGGCGCCGGGGAGAGACCCAGTACTTC
D gene: -; V gene: TRBV29-1; clone size: -; J gene: TRBJ1-1; CDR3 protein: CSVEGWNTEAFF; CDR3 DNA: TGCAGCGTTGAAGGGTGGAACACTGAAGCTTTCTTT